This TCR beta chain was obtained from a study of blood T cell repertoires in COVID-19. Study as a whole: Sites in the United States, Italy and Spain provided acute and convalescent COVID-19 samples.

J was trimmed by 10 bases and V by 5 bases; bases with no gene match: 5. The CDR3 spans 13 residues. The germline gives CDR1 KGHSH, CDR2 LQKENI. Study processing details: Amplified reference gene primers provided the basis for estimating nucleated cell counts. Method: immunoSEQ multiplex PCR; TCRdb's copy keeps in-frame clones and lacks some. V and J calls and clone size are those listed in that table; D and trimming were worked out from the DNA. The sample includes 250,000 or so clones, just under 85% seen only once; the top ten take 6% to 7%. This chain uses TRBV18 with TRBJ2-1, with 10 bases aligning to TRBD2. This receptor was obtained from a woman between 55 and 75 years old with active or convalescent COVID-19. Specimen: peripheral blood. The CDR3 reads CASSGLAGEEQFF. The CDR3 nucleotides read TGTGCCAGCTCAGGCCTAGCGGGAGAGGAGCAGTTCTTC.